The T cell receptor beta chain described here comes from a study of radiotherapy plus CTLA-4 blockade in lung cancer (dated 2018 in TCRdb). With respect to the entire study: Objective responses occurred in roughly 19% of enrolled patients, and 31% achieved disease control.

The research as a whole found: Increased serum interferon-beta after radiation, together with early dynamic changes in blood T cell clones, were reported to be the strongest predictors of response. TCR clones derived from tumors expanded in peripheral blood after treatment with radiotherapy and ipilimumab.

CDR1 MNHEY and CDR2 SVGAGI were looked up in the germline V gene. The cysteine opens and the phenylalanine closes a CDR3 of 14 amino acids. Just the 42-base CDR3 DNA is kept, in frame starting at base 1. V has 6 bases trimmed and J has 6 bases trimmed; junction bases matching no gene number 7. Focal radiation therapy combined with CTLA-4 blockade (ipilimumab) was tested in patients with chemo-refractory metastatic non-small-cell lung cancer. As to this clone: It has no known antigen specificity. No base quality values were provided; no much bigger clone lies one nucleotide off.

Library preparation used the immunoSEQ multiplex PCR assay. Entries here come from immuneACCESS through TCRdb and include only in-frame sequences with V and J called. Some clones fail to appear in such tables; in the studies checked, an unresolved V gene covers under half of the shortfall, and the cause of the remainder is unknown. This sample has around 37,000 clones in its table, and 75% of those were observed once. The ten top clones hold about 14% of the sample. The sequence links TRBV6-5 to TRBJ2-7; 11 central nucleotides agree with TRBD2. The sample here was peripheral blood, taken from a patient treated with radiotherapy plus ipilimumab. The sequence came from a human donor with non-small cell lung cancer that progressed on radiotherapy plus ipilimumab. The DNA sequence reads TGTGCCAGCAGCGTCACTAGCGGGGGAGGCGAGCAGTACTTC. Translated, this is CASSVTSGGGEQYF.